The TCR beta chain described here comes from a study of PD-L1 blockade in urothelial cancer. Clones were sequenced by immunoSEQ multiplex PCR, and TCRdb holds only the in-frame ones, with some missing. The sample has tens of thousands of clones, about 85% seen once. Trimming took 5 bases from V and 5 from J, leaving 12 bases between them. The germline V gene has CDR1 MGHRA and CDR2 YSYEKL. The CDR3 is 14 residues long. By share of the sample, this clone is medium-sized (0.01 to 0.1%). The chain uses TRBV4-1 and TRBJ1-4; D call uncertain. The sequence was collected from a man between 60 and 70 years old with urothelial cancer. This sample comprised PBMCs, obtained around atezolizumab (anti-PD-L1) treatment. CDR3 amino acids: CASSGRTRNEKLFF. The CDR3 nucleotides are TGCGCCAGCAGCGGGAGGACCAGGAATGAAAAACTGTTTTTT.